The 27 T cell receptor beta chains below all came from one sample that was sequenced in a study of human versus mouse CDR3 diversity and MHC coevolution. The protocol was immunoSEQ multiplex PCR, while the TCRdb copy is restricted to in-frame clones and leaves out a portion. The top ten clones hold 1.3% to 1.5% of a sample with fewer than 100,000 clones, around 93% of them seen once. The sequencing sample was made of naive CD4+ T cells from blood. Subset given: CD45RO-negative CD62L-positive naive CD4 T cells. These receptors were collected from a person aged 30 to 69 in good health.

This clone showed up just once. The chain couples TRBV9 to TRBJ1-5; TRBD1 is a possible D gene (6 bases). This CDR3 has 14 amino acids. Trimming pared 1 base from V and 7 bases from J, leaving 12 bases between. Per germline, CDR1 SGDLS and CDR2 YYNGEE. The CDR3 loop is CASSVRGARQPQHF. The CDR3, as DNA: TGTGCCAGCAGCGTACGGGGGGCAAGGCAGCCCCAGCATTTT.

To note about this clone: Relative to the germline gene, one junction end is altered; a read error may explain this. In the same sample, other DNA sequences code for this CDR3. The CDR3 DNA is TGCGCCAGCTCACCACCGTCAGGGGGAGGCAAAAACATTCAGTACTTC. Its translation: CASSPPSGGGKNIQYF. This rearrangement joins TRBV18 to TRBJ2-4; tentatively, D is TRBD1 (7 bases). The CDR3 runs to 16 residues. Germline assignment: CDR1 KGHSH and CDR2 LQKENI.

The sample holds one count of this clone. The CDR3: CASSLATANEQFF. The CDR3 DNA sequence: TGTGCCAGCAGCTTGGCGACAGCAAATGAGCAGTTCTTC. The chain recombines TRBV5-6 with TRBJ2-1, with D tentatively TRBD1 (5 bases). Trimming stripped 0 bases from V and 7 bases from J, with 8 bases between. CDR3 length: 13 residues. CDR1 is SGHDT and CDR2 is YYEEEE in the germline V gene. Supplemented by reference TRBV5-6 and TRBJ2-1, the full variable domain reads DAGVTQSPTHLIKTRGQQVTLRCSPKSGHDTVSWYQQALGQGPQFIFQYYEEEERQRGNFPDRFSGHQFPNYSSELNVNALLLGDSALYLCASSLATANEQFFGPGTRLTVL.

The rearrangement uses TRBV6-1 and TRBJ1-3, with 9 bases aligning to TRBD1. V trimming: 5 bases; J trimming: 8 bases; junction bases outside the gene matches: 10. This CDR3 contains 15 residues. Germline V CDR1 and CDR2: MNHNS, SASEGT. The CDR3 region is CASSLRQGERDTIYF. The CDR3 nucleotides are TGTGCCAGCAGTCTCCGACAGGGGGAAAGGGACACCATATATTTT.

CDR3 DNA sequence: TGCGCCAGCAGCTTGGCCGGGACAGGGCACTACGAGCAGTACTTC. Amino acid sequence: CASSLAGTGHYEQYF. The chain links TRBV5-1 to TRBJ2-5, with 9 positions matching TRBD1. With the DNA end fitting TRBJ2-7 better, the J assignment may be wrong. The germline CDR1 and CDR2 sequences are SGHRS and YFSETQ. The CDR3 totals 15 residues.

V and J are TRBV7-3 and TRBJ1-1, with 8 bases identical to TRBD1. This CDR3 has 15 residues. Looked up from germline, CDR1 is SGHTA and CDR2 is FQGTGA. The ends lost 1 base at V and 5 bases at J; junction bases unmatched: 6. The CDR3 loop is CASSLRGQGRTEAFF. CDR3 DNA: TGTGCCAGCAGCTTAAGAGGACAGGGACGGACTGAAGCTTTCTTT.

The chain uses TRBV7-6 and TRBJ1-1; D gene unclear. From germline, CDR1 is SGHVS and CDR2 FNYEAQ. Trimming stripped 3 bases from V and 6 bases from J, with 26 bases between. CDR3 length equals 18 residues. The CDR3 region is CASSFPHEEAPRVAEAFF. In DNA form, the CDR3 reads TGTGCCAGCAGCTTCCCACATGAAGAAGCCCCCCGGGTGGCTGAAGCTTTCTTT. Supplemented by reference TRBV7-6 and TRBJ1-1, the full variable domain reads GAGVSQSPRYKVTKRGQDVALRCDPISGHVSLYWYRQALGQGPEFLTYFNYEAQQDKSGLPNDRFSAERPEGSISTLTIQRTEQRDSAMYRCASSFPHEEAPRVAEAFFGQGTRLTVV.

The chain recombines TRBV12-5 with TRBJ2-7; D remains ambiguous. Trimming took off 2 bases at V and 4 bases at J, with 3 bases between the two ends. This CDR3 region has 11 residues. Germline assignment: CDR1 LGHNT and CDR2 FRNRAP. In DNA, the CDR3 is TGTGCTAGTGGTTTGCTGTACGAGCAGTACTTC. Translation gives CASGLLYEQYF.

V and J are TRBV5-6 and TRBJ2-1, with 9 bases matching TRBD1. The junction had 5 bases not matched to a gene; V was cut back by 4 bases and J by 0 bases. The CDR3 extends over 16 amino acids. Germline V CDR1 and CDR2: SGHDT, YYEEEE. Written as DNA, the CDR3 is TGTGCCAGCAGCCTCCGACAGGGGGGCTCCTACAATGAGCAGTTCTTC. Amino acid sequence: CASSLRQGGSYNEQFF. Together with reference TRBV5-6 and TRBJ2-1, the CDR3 gives the full variable domain: DAGVTQSPTHLIKTRGQQVTLRCSPKSGHDTVSWYQQALGQGPQFIFQYYEEEERQRGNFPDRFSGHQFPNYSSELNVNALLLGDSALYLCASSLRQGGSYNEQFFGPGTRLTVL.

V and J are TRBV15 and TRBJ2-7; TRBD1 matches 7 bases. The CDR3 sequence is 14 residues long. Germline V gene sequence: CDR1 LNHNV, CDR2 YYDKDF (reference sequence). Trimming took 5 bases from V and 2 from J; bases not matched to a gene: 6. The CDR3 DNA follows: TGTGCCACCAGCCCCCGGGACAGTCCCTACGAGCAGTACTTC. This encodes CATSPRDSPYEQYF. The whole variable domain, remainder taken from reference TRBV15 and TRBJ2-7, is DAMVIQNPRYQVTQFGKPVTLSCSQTLNHNVMYWYQQKSSQAPKLLFHYYDKDFNNEADTPDNFQSRRPNTSFCFLDIRSPGLGDTAMYLCATSPRDSPYEQYFGPGTRLTVT.

The chain has TRBV18 and TRBJ2-7; TRBD1 aligns across 7 bases. The V gene end was trimmed by 3 bases and the J gene end by 6 bases; junction bases not matched to a gene: 14. Looked up from germline, CDR1 is KGHSH and CDR2 is LQKENI. This CDR3 is built from 16 residues. CDR3 sequence: CASSPIIRQGLGEQYF. DNA of the CDR3: TGTGCCAGCTCACCCATAATCCGACAGGGTCTCGGCGAGCAGTACTTC.

This clone has more than one count but fewer than ten. DNA for the CDR3: TGTGCCAGCAGCCTAAACCCCCAGCTAGCTGGAAACACCATATATTTT. The encoded protein is CASSLNPQLAGNTIYF. This chain uses TRBV13 with TRBJ1-3; D gene unclear. V was shortened by 5 bases and J by 2 bases, with 16 bases between the two germline ends. Germline V gene sequence: CDR1 PRHDT, CDR2 FYEKMQ (reference sequence). The length of the CDR3 is 16 residues.

The chain employs TRBV27 and TRBJ1-6; the D gene is possibly TRBD1 (6 bases). The germline gives CDR1 MNHEY, CDR2 SMNVEV (reference sequence). The CDR3 length is 16 residues. V was cut by 2 bases and J by 3 bases, with 11 bases left in between. CDR3 in DNA: TGTGCCAGCAGTTTAGGGGCAGGGGTCTATAATTCACCCCTCCACTTT. It encodes CASSLGAGVYNSPLHF.

The CDR3, as DNA: TGTGCCAGCAGCCAGGAAGGGACTAGGACAGATACGCAGTATTTT. Protein product: CASSQEGTRTDTQYF. The chain has TRBV4-2 and TRBJ2-3, with 8 positions matching TRBD2. There are 15 residues in the CDR3. Looked up from germline, CDR1 is LGHNA and CDR2 is YNFKEQ. V shed 3 bases and J 3 bases; nucleotides not matched to a gene: 5.

This clone occurred once. V and J are TRBV28 and TRBJ2-7; TRBD1 agrees at 7 bases. The CDR3 contains 15 residues. Unmatched junction bases numbered 12, after V lost 7 bases and J lost 3 bases. Germline V gene sequence: CDR1 MDHEN, CDR2 SYDVKM. As DNA, the CDR3 is TGTGCCAGCATCACCGGGACAGTCAAGATCTACGAGCAGTACTTC. Encoded protein: CASITGTVKIYEQYF.

The V gene is TRBV10-3, the J gene TRBJ2-7; 10 bases line up with TRBD1. The CDR3 extends over 14 amino acids. Germline assignment: CDR1 ENHRY and CDR2 SYGVKD. V shed 7 bases and J 6 bases; nucleotides not matched to a gene: 9. The DNA for the CDR3 is TGTGCCATCAAATCGACAGGGGGCCTTATCGAGCAGTACTTC. As protein: CAIKSTGGLIEQYF.

This sequence joins TRBV19 and TRBJ1-6; 7 bases line up with TRBD1. Unmatched junction bases numbered 12, after V lost 5 bases and J lost 8 bases. CDR1 and CDR2 from the germline V gene are LNHDA and SQIVND (reference sequence). This CDR3 region has 16 residues. CDR3 DNA sequence: TGTGCCAGTAGTCTCCCAGGGGGTACGATTTATTCACCCCTCCACTTT. Its translation: CASSLPGGTIYSPLHF.

Here the CDR3 reads CSVSGQINTEAFF. The CDR3 coding sequence is TGCAGCGTGAGCGGACAGATAAACACTGAAGCTTTCTTT. The chain couples TRBV29-1 to TRBJ1-1, with a weak D call TRBD1 (6 bases). The CDR3 length is 13 residues. Germline CDR1 and CDR2: SQVTM and ANQGSEA. Trimming pared 6 bases from V and 2 bases from J, leaving 13 bases between.

This sequence joins TRBV7-2 and TRBJ2-7; the D gene is possibly TRBD2 (5 bases). This CDR3 spans 14 amino acids. The V end lost 2 bases, the J end lost 0 bases, and 8 bases lay between the germline ends. CDR1 is SGHTA and CDR2 is FQGNSA in the germline V gene. CDR3: CASSLSGYSYEQYF. The CDR3 coding sequence is TGTGCCAGCAGCTTAAGCGGATACTCCTACGAGCAGTACTTC.

V is TRBV28 and J is TRBJ2-1; maybe TRBD2 (5 bases). Trimming left V 4 bases short and J 0 bases short, with 16 bases between. Germline loops: CDR1 MDHEN, CDR2 SYDVKM. This CDR3 contains 17 residues. The CDR3, as DNA: TGTGCCAGCAGTTCCGCAGGAGGAGGTAACTCCTACAATGAGCAGTTCTTC. Its translation is CASSSAGGGNSYNEQFF.

The chain's CDR3 is CASSLYRVIDSEAFF. The CDR3 DNA reads as TGTGCCAGCAGTCTCTACAGGGTGATTGATTCCGAAGCTTTCTTT. V gene TRBV6-6 combines with J gene TRBJ1-1; D might be TRBD1 (6 bases). Germline assignment: CDR1 MNHNY and CDR2 SVGAGI (reference sequence). V lost 5 bases and J lost 8, with 21 bases in between. This CDR3 is 15 amino acids long.

The chain joins TRBV2 to TRBJ2-7; D might be TRBD2 (6 bases). V was clipped by 7 bases and J by 5 bases, with 12 bases between them. The CDR3 has 12 amino acids. In germline, CDR1 is SNHLY, CDR2 FYNNEI. The CDR3 nucleotides read TGTGCCAGCACGGACTACAGAAACGAGCAGTACTTC. Its translation is CASTDYRNEQYF.

The gene calls are TRBV7-9 and TRBJ1-2; D is uncertain. The CDR3 totals 14 residues. Germline-derived CDR1 and CDR2 are SEHNR and FQNEAQ (reference sequence). Trimming stripped 1 base from V and 3 bases from J, with 9 bases between. As DNA, the CDR3 is TGTGCCAGCAGCTTAGTTCAGGAGGACTATGGCTACACCTTC. Protein product: CASSLVQEDYGYTF.

The sample holds one count of this clone. The V call is TRBV6-4, the J call TRBJ1-5, with D possibly TRBD1 on 6 matching bases. V lost 6 bases and J 7 bases, leaving 13 bases between the germline ends. The CDR3 has 13 amino acids. Germline CDR1 MRHNA, CDR2 SNTAGT. The CDR3 here is CASSHGGRQPQHF. The CDR3 nucleotides are TGTGCCAGCAGCCACGGGGGGCGCCAGCCCCAGCATTTT.

Regarding this clone: This same CDR3 is encoded by further DNA sequences in the sample. The chain is built from TRBV7-9 and TRBJ2-7, with D maybe TRBD2 (5 bases). Germline-derived CDR1 and CDR2 are SEHNR and FQNEAQ (reference sequence). V was cut by 5 bases and J by 3 bases, with 14 bases left in between. The length of the CDR3 is 14 residues. The CDR3 DNA follows: TGTGCCAGCAGCATCAGCGGCTCCTTCTACGAGCAGTACTTC. This gives the protein CASSISGSFYEQYF.

The gene calls are TRBV18 and TRBJ2-7; 9 nucleotides match TRBD1. Per germline, CDR1 KGHSH and CDR2 LQKENI. Unmatched junction bases numbered 6, after V lost 1 base and J lost 5 bases. The CDR3 length is 15 residues. The DNA of the CDR3 is TGTGCCAGCTCACCACGGGAGGGGACAGGGAACGAGCAGTACTTC. This encodes CASSPREGTGNEQYF.

This rearrangement joins TRBV9 to TRBJ1-5; D possibly corresponds to TRBD1 (5 bases). The CDR3 totals 13 residues. Trimming left V 4 bases short and J 7 bases short, with 12 bases between. CDR1 is SGDLS, CDR2 YYNGEE, per germline. The CDR3, as DNA: TGTGCCAGCAGCCCCTCCGGGGGGCAGCCCCAGCATTTT. It is translated as CASSPSGGQPQHF.